These 3 T cell receptor beta chains were all obtained from the same sample, sequenced in a study of immune characterization of retroperitoneal liposarcoma. In TCRdb, the PCR reads were re-called with MiXCR into one record per CDR3 protein. Of roughly 9,300 distinct CDR3 sequences listed, over 25% are singletons. Sequencing was done on a sample of blood. The receptor set was obtained from a male donor with retroperitoneal liposarcoma.

This clonotype was seen only a few times. The chain uses TRBV7-6 and TRBJ1-3, with D unclear. Germline V gene sequence: CDR1 SGHVS, CDR2 FNYEAQ. The length of the CDR3 is 14 residues. Trimming took off 4 bases at V and 0 bases at J, with 7 bases between the two ends. Here the CDR3 reads CASSSTNSGNTIYF. CDR3 nucleotide sequence: TGTGCCAGCAGCTCAACCAACTCTGGAAACACCATATATTTT.

This clonotype was found many times. Just one base apart from a much larger clone, this may be a read error. The chain combines TRBV12-3 or TRBV12-4 with TRBJ2-1; 7 bases fit TRBD1. V lost 0 bases and J lost 13; bases outside the gene matches: 6. This CDR3 is 13 amino acids long. In DNA, the CDR3 is TGTGCCAGCAGTTTAGCTGGGACAGAGACCCAGTTCTTC. Translating it yields CASSLAGTETQFF.

This clonotype is labeled as medium-sized (0.01 to 0.1%). The chain joins TRBV6-1 to TRBJ1-5; TRBD1 agrees at 10 bases. This CDR3 has 14 residues. V lost 7 bases and J lost 7; bases outside the gene matches: 7. Germline-derived CDR1 and CDR2 are MNHNS and SASEGT. DNA of the CDR3: TGTGCCAGCACTCCCGACAGGGGGCGACAGCCCCAGCATTTT. It specifies CASTPDRGRQPQHF.